The 16 T cell receptor beta chains presented below share a single source sample, sequenced in a study of patients and donors after allogeneic stem cell transplantation. TCRdb fed the RT-PCR reads into MiXCR, producing one record per CDR3 protein. The sample consists of more than 850,000 distinct CDR3 sequences, approximately 18% of them appearing once. The sequenced material came from blood, either unsorted or a sorted T cell fraction (not recorded which). These receptors were collected from a human donor who was either an allogeneic HSCT recipient or a stem cell or donor lymphocyte infusion donor (not recorded which). It is not recorded whose cells these are; they may come from a transplant donor.

This clonotype was seen more than once but under ten times. This chain joins TRBV2 and TRBJ2-2; 11 nucleotides match TRBD1. The CDR3 sequence is 16 residues long. The J segment lost 3 bases and the V segment lost 6 bases, leaving 6 bases of the junction unmatched. Germline CDR1 reads SNHLY; CDR2 reads FYNNEI. The CDR3, as DNA: TGTGCCAGCAGCGCGGGACAGGGGGACTACACCGGGGAGCTGTTTTTT. This codes for CASSAGQGDYTGELFF.

This clonotype was observed many times. J is TRBJ2-3 and V is TRBV6-4, with D possibly being TRBD2 (6 bases). Germline V gene sequence: CDR1 MRHNA, CDR2 SNTAGT. The CDR3 covers 16 residues. V lost 0 bases, J lost 0 bases, and 10 bases lay in between. The CDR3 reads CASSDSTSVSTDTQYF. In DNA form, the CDR3 reads TGTGCCAGCAGTGACTCGACTAGTGTTAGCACAGATACGCAGTATTTT.

This chain links TRBV5-8 with TRBJ2-7; a weak D match, TRBD1 (5 bases). V was clipped by 6 bases and J by 2 bases, with 15 bases between them. Germline V CDR1 and CDR2: SGHTS, YDEGEE. This CDR3 has 14 residues. This CDR3 is CASTPRQPTYEQYF. In DNA form, the CDR3 reads TGTGCCAGCACCCCTAGACAGCCTACCTACGAGCAGTACTTC.

This clonotype was seen a few times. The chain links TRBV12-3 or TRBV12-4 to TRBJ1-1; no definite D call. Trimming pared 6 bases from V and 4 bases from J, leaving 12 bases between. The CDR3 runs 13 residues. The CDR3 spells CASRGFSSTEAFF. In DNA, the CDR3 is TGTGCCAGCAGAGGGTTTTCGTCCACTGAAGCTTTCTTT.

There are many counts of this clonotype. The rearrangement links TRBV12-3 or TRBV12-4 to TRBJ2-1; D ambiguous. The CDR3 length is 12 residues. The V gene lost 5 bases and the J gene lost 8 bases, with 10 bases spanning the gap. The CDR3 nucleotides read TGTGCCAGCAGTGGGGATCGGGATGAGCAGTTCTTC. Its translation is CASSGDRDEQFF.

This clonotype was observed a handful of times. CDR3 protein: CASSLGGTSSPFF. DNA of the CDR3: TGTGCCAGCAGCTTGGGAGGGACGAGCAGTCCCTTCTTC. The V call is TRBV7-2, the J call TRBJ2-1; 7 nucleotides line up with TRBD2. V shed 3 bases, J shed 16 bases, and the junction held 12 bases outside the gene matches. Germline V gene data show CDR1 as SGHTA and CDR2 as FQGNSA. There are 13 residues in the CDR3.

The chain has TRBV9 and TRBJ1-2; D is perhaps TRBD1 (6 bases). V lost 0 bases and J 2 bases, leaving 8 bases between the germline ends. From germline, CDR1 is SGDLS and CDR2 YYNGEE. This CDR3 contains 14 residues. The CDR3 DNA is TGTGCCAGCAGCGTAGGGGGGACAAACTATGGCTACACCTTC. Protein sequence: CASSVGGTNYGYTF.

This clonotype appeared many times. J is TRBJ1-3 and V is TRBV12-3 or TRBV12-4; D not resolved. Trimming left V 7 bases short and J 5 bases short, with 3 bases between. This CDR3 has 10 residues. The CDR3 DNA sequence: TGTGCCAGCATGCGAAACACCATATATTTT. It translates to CASMRNTIYF.

The chain couples TRBV7-3 to TRBJ2-1; 7 bases match TRBD2. V shed 2 bases, J shed 3 bases, and the junction held 10 bases outside the gene matches. CDR3 length equals 17 residues. Germline loops: CDR1 SGHTA, CDR2 FQGTGA. The chain's CDR3 is CASSLWAGRLGYNEQFF. The CDR3 coding sequence is TGTGCCAGCAGCTTATGGGCCGGGAGGTTGGGCTACAATGAGCAGTTCTTC.

This clonotype was detected ten times or more. This sequence joins TRBV12-3 or TRBV12-4 and TRBJ1-1; D unclear. V dropped 5 bases and J dropped 7 bases, with 14 bases sitting between them. The CDR3 runs to 13 residues. The CDR3 region is CASSPKEQNEAFF. DNA of the CDR3: TGTGCCAGCAGTCCTAAGGAACAGAATGAAGCTTTCTTT.

The DNA for the CDR3 is TGCGCCAGCAGCTTGGCTAGGACTAGCGGGAGTCCTAGCACAGATACGCAGTATTTT. Its translation: CASSLARTSGSPSTDTQYF. The chain employs TRBV5-1 and TRBJ2-3; TRBD2 aligns across 13 bases. With V trimmed by 0 bases and J by 0 bases, 7 bases remained unmatched. The CDR3 is made up of 19 amino acids. Germline CDR1 SGHRS, CDR2 YFSETQ.

Remarks on this clonotype: Being one base from a much bigger clone, this may be a read error. This chain uses TRBV12-3 or TRBV12-4 with TRBJ2-7; D is possibly TRBD1 or TRBD2 (6 bases each). The CDR3 covers 14 residues. Trimming removed 5 bases from V and 8 bases from J, with 19 bases in between. CDR3 sequence: CASSLLRGGYKQYF. CDR3 in DNA: TGTGCCAGCAGTCTCTTAAGAGGGGGGTACAAGCAGTACTTC.

In regard to this clonotype: Given the absence of the conserved phenylalanine or tryptophan at the CDR3 end, a read error is likely. The DNA is omitted, as the CDR3 cannot be located on it reliably, and the CDR3 follows TCRdb's listing. The chain joins TRBV12-3 or TRBV12-4 to TRBJ1-1; the table calls TRBD1, which could not be checked here. Termini included, the CDR3 measures 10 amino acids. CDR3 amino acids: CASRSFWGGP.

The chain carries TRBV12-3 or TRBV12-4 and TRBJ1-2, with D maybe TRBD1 (6 bases). Between the trimmed V and J ends, which lost 2 bases and 4 bases, there was a span of 11 bases. CDR3 length equals 14 residues. CDR3 amino acids: CASSLSGAAYGYTF. In DNA form, the CDR3 reads TGTGCCAGCAGTTTATCAGGGGCGGCCTATGGCTACACCTTC.

The V call is TRBV5-6, the J call TRBJ2-1; TRBD2 agrees at 7 bases. The germline V gene has CDR1 SGHDT and CDR2 YYEEEE. After removal of 0 bases from V and 2 bases from J, the junction contained 8 bases not matched to a gene. This CDR3 has 17 amino acids. In DNA, the CDR3 is TGTGCCAGCAGCTTGGTGGAGGGAGGGCTAGCCTACAATGAGCAGTTCTTC. This codes for CASSLVEGGLAYNEQFF.

V usage is TRBV13 and J usage is TRBJ2-1; tentatively, D is TRBD2 (5 bases). The CDR3 loop spans 15 amino acids. V was trimmed by 5 bases and J by 5 bases, leaving 16 bases between them. Germline V gene sequence: CDR1 PRHDT, CDR2 FYEKMQ (reference sequence). The CDR3 region is CASSTRSGFHNEQFF. CDR3 DNA: TGTGCCAGCAGCACACGGTCGGGGTTCCACAATGAGCAGTTCTTC.